Below are 32 T cell receptor beta chains sequenced from a single sample in a study of response to subunit inactivated influenza vaccine listed by TCRdb under 2018. The library was generated by RT-PCR. Reads for this sample came from an Illumina HiSeq 2500. TCRdb's own reprocessing of the public reads used fastp at Q25 and MiXCR and kept productive beta chains. Each CDR3 protein gets just one entry, which takes the most common genes and DNA from the rows behind it. Within this sample are under 200,000 distinct CDR3 sequences, with roughly 10% of them counted one time only. Around 35% of the sample is in the top ten clones. The sequencing used CD8+ T cells sorted from PBMCs, collected less than 30 months after vaccination. The source is a man between 50 and 70 years old who received an inactivated influenza vaccine. Donor details come from another sample of the same person, matched by shared clones.

This clonotype was detected ten times or more. The chain uses TRBV20-1 and TRBJ2-1; D perhaps matches TRBD2 (5 bases). Germline assignment: CDR1 DFQATT and CDR2 SNEGSKA (reference sequence). Trimming stripped 3 bases from V and 10 bases from J, with 10 bases between. This CDR3 region has 11 residues. The CDR3 loop is CSASKIAEQFF. CDR3 DNA: TGCAGTGCTAGTAAGATAGCGGAGCAGTTCTTC.

This clonotype was recorded a few times. The rearrangement uses TRBV10-2 and TRBJ2-1; no reliable D call. CDR3 length: 16 residues. Trimming took 2 bases from V and 8 from J, leaving 19 bases between them. The germline V gene encodes CDR1 WSHSY and CDR2 SAAADI. CDR3 in amino acids: CASSEEETHLFDEQFF. DNA of the CDR3: TGCGCCAGCAGTGAGGAGGAGACTCACTTATTCGATGAGCAGTTCTTC.

This sequence joins TRBV11-2 and TRBJ2-3; possibly TRBD1 or TRBD2 for D (5 bases each). Between the trimmed V and J ends, which lost 3 bases and 2 bases, there was a span of 12 bases. In germline, CDR1 is SGHAT, CDR2 FQNNGV. This CDR3 comprises 15 residues. CDR3 coding DNA: TGTGCCAGCAGCTTTATACTGGGGGACACAGATACGCAGTATTTT. Its protein is CASSFILGDTDTQYF.

Ten or more counts support this clonotype. The V and J genes are TRBV24-1 and TRBJ1-1, with TRBD1 as a possible D gene (5 bases). The germline V and J ends were trimmed by 6 bases and 0 bases, with 7 bases remaining between them. CDR1 KGHDR and CDR2 SFDVKD come from the germline V gene. The CDR3 contains 13 residues. The CDR3 bases are TGTGCCACCAGTTCGACAGTGAACACTGAAGCTTTCTTT. Encoded protein: CATSSTVNTEAFF.

A few counts support this clonotype. The V gene is TRBV7-7, the J gene TRBJ2-3, with 12 positions matching TRBD2. Trimming removed 5 bases from V and 5 bases from J; junction bases left unmatched: 5. Germline CDR1 reads SSHAT; CDR2 reads FNYEAQ (reference sequence). This CDR3 spans 15 amino acids. This chain's CDR3 is CASSPLAGGVDTQYF. The CDR3 DNA sequence: TGTGCCAGCAGCCCACTAGCGGGGGGTGTAGATACGCAGTATTTT.

This clonotype appeared many times. The chain is built from TRBV5-5 and TRBJ2-1; the match to TRBD1 covers 9 bases. There are 13 residues in the CDR3. Germline V gene data show CDR1 as SGHKS and CDR2 as YYEKEE (reference sequence). V shed 10 bases and J 7 bases; nucleotides not matched to a gene: 9. CDR3 sequence (DNA): TGTGCCTCGCCGGGACAGGGTGCTAATGAGCAGTTCTTC. Translation gives CASPGQGANEQFF.

This rearrangement joins TRBV4-3 to TRBJ2-5; D is possibly TRBD2 (6 bases). Per the germline V gene, CDR1 is LGHNA and CDR2 is YSLEER. CDR3 length equals 15 residues. V lost 0 bases, J lost 4 bases, and 12 bases lay in between. DNA of the CDR3: TGCGCCAGCAGCCAAGATTTGGCGGGACGAGAGACCCAGTACTTC. It is translated as CASSQDLAGRETQYF.

This clonotype has a count of ten or more. The chain uses TRBV9 and TRBJ1-2; D might be TRBD1 (6 bases). With 2 bases removed from V and 5 bases from J, the gap between germline ends came to 10 bases. CDR3 length: 13 amino acids. Germline values: CDR1 SGDLS, CDR2 YYNGEE. CDR3 protein: CASSVLGAYGYTF. CDR3 sequence (DNA): TGTGCCAGCAGCGTTCTGGGGGCGTATGGCTACACCTTC.

The chain couples TRBV29-1 to TRBJ1-1; no clear D. CDR1 and CDR2 (germline): SQVTM, ANQGSEA. The CDR3 has 11 residues. The V and J ends lost 4 bases and 12 bases respectively, with 15 bases between them. CDR3 residues: CSVVEGLTPFF. The CDR3 DNA follows: TGCAGCGTTGTTGAGGGCCTAACGCCTTTCTTT.

V usage is TRBV19 and J usage is TRBJ2-7; possibly TRBD1 for D (5 bases). Germline loops: CDR1 LNHDA, CDR2 SQIVND (reference sequence). This CDR3 contains 13 residues. V was shortened by 5 bases and J by 3 bases, with 11 bases between the two germline ends. Written as DNA, the CDR3 is TGTGCCAGTAGTGAAAGGACATACTACGAGCAGTACTTC. It codes for CASSERTYYEQYF.

The chain uses TRBV11-2 and TRBJ2-3, with unresolved D. The CDR3 extends over 13 amino acids. CDR1 and CDR2 from the germline V gene are SGHAT and FQNNGV. V dropped 7 bases and J dropped 3 bases, with 11 bases sitting between them. The CDR3 bases are TGTGCCAGCACCGCCCCCCCGACAGATACGCAGTATTTT. It encodes CASTAPPTDTQYF.

V gene TRBV5-1 combines with J gene TRBJ2-1, with 12 nucleotides matching TRBD2. Trimming cost V 4 bases and J 8 bases; bases outside gene matches: 13. Germline CDR1 reads SGHRS; CDR2 reads YFSETQ. The CDR3 sequence is 17 residues long. CDR3 in DNA: TGCGCCAGCAGCGGATCCTCTAGCGGGAGGGCGGAGGATGAGCAGTTCTTC. It encodes CASSGSSSGRAEDEQFF.

V is TRBV7-8 and J is TRBJ2-2, with D hard to call. CDR1 and CDR2 (germline): SGHVS, FQNEAQ. The CDR3 runs 15 residues. The V end was cut by 2 bases, the J end by 4 bases, with 11 bases between. The CDR3 loop is CASSLTVDGTGELFF. For the CDR3, the DNA is TGTGCCAGCAGCTTAACAGTCGACGGCACCGGGGAGCTGTTTTTT.

The sample holds a few counts of this clonotype. The V call is TRBV4-3, the J call TRBJ2-5, with a possible D match to TRBD2 (6 bases). Germline CDR1 and CDR2: LGHNA and YSLEER. The germline V and J ends were trimmed by 0 bases and 2 bases, with 10 bases remaining between them. The CDR3 contains 15 residues. The CDR3 DNA reads TGCGCCAGCAGCCAAGAAATAGCGGAACAAGAGACCCAGTACTTC. It yields the protein CASSQEIAEQETQYF.

In its sample, this clonotype was seen a few times. The chain recombines TRBV3-1 with TRBJ2-5; D unresolved. Germline CDR1 LGHDT, CDR2 YNNKEL (reference sequence). Deletions cut 3 bases from V and 2 bases from J, with 13 bases between. CDR3 size: 15 residues. CDR3 nucleotide sequence: TGTGCCAGCAGCCACATGTTGGACGGGCAAGAGACCCAGTACTTC. Protein product: CASSHMLDGQETQYF.

This clonotype was counted only a few times. The V gene is TRBV27, the J gene TRBJ2-2, with 9 positions matching TRBD1. The CDR3 has 15 amino acids. V lost 4 bases and J lost 4; bases outside the gene matches: 4. Germline V lookup: CDR1 MNHEY, CDR2 SMNVEV (reference sequence). This CDR3 reads CASSSQGAFTGELFF. Written as DNA, the CDR3 is TGTGCCAGCAGTTCACAGGGGGCTTTCACCGGGGAGCTGTTTTTT.

The chain employs TRBV27 and TRBJ2-1, with D possibly TRBD2 on 6 matching bases. Germline CDR1 reads MNHEY; CDR2 reads SMNVEV (reference sequence). CDR3 length: 16 amino acids. V was shortened by 4 bases and J by 4 bases, with 17 bases between the two germline ends. DNA of the CDR3: TGTGCCAGCAGTTCCTTAGCGGAACCTCCGTACAATGAGCAGTTCTTC. The encoded protein is CASSSLAEPPYNEQFF.

The rearrangement joins TRBV4-3 to TRBJ1-1; TRBD1 matches at 11 bases. This CDR3 is 14 amino acids long. Germline CDR1 and CDR2: LGHNA and YSLEER. Unmatched junction bases numbered 5, after V lost 3 bases and J lost 8 bases. CDR3 in amino acids: CASSQAGQGGEAFF. The CDR3 bases are TGCGCCAGCAGCCAGGCGGGACAGGGGGGGGAAGCTTTCTTT.

The J gene is TRBJ2-5, the V gene TRBV6-1, with D uncertain. The CDR3 covers 13 residues. Germline values: CDR1 MNHNS, CDR2 SASEGT. The V and J ends lost 6 bases and 0 bases respectively, with 8 bases between them. For the CDR3, the DNA is TGTGCCAGCAGCCTCTTGAACCAAGAGACCCAGTACTTC. It codes for CASSLLNQETQYF.

The gene calls are TRBV24-1 and TRBJ2-1, with TRBD2 matching 15 bases. The CDR3 spans 17 residues. Germline lookup yields CDR1 KGHDR and CDR2 SFDVKD. V gave up 3 bases and J gave up 9 bases; unmatched junction bases: 8. The CDR3 is CATSDLRMGLAGGEQFF. CDR3 in DNA: TGTGCCACCAGTGATCTTCGTATGGGACTAGCGGGAGGTGAGCAGTTCTTC.

This clonotype has a count of ten or more. V usage is TRBV5-5 and J usage is TRBJ2-2; the match to TRBD1 covers 8 bases. Germline V gene lookup returns CDR1 SGHKS and CDR2 YYEKEE (reference sequence). Trimming cost V 0 bases and J 0 bases; bases outside gene matches: 4. This CDR3 contains 17 residues. In DNA, the CDR3 is TGTGCCAGCAGCTTGGCCCCGGACAGGGCGAACACCGGGGAGCTGTTTTTT. Its translation: CASSLAPDRANTGELFF.

J is TRBJ2-7 and V is TRBV9, with a possible D match to TRBD2 (5 bases). In germline, CDR1 is SGDLS, CDR2 YYNGEE. CDR3 length: 15 amino acids. The V gene lost 0 bases and the J gene lost 2 bases, with 12 bases spanning the gap. The CDR3 nucleotides are TGTGCCAGCAGCGTAGCCGCGGGTTACGCCTACGAGCAGTACTTC. Protein sequence: CASSVAAGYAYEQYF.

The sample holds a few counts of this clonotype. This rearrangement joins TRBV7-2 to TRBJ2-1, with 8 bases identical to TRBD2. Germline values: CDR1 SGHTA, CDR2 FQGNSA. The CDR3 has 16 amino acids. V was pared by 1 base and J by 3 bases, with 5 bases of the junction left unmatched. DNA of the CDR3: TGTGCCAGCAGCTTAGATTGGCGGGGGGACTACAATGAGCAGTTCTTC. Its protein product is CASSLDWRGDYNEQFF.

This clonotype was seen at least ten times. The gene calls are TRBV12-3 or TRBV12-4 and TRBJ2-1; D remains unclear. V dropped 2 bases and J dropped 2 bases, with 7 bases sitting between them. The CDR3 sequence is 14 residues long. The CDR3 region has the DNA TGTGCCAGCAGTTTATGGAAAACCTACAATGAGCAGTTCTTC. Residues: CASSLWKTYNEQFF.

The CDR3 DNA follows: TGTGCCAGCAGCCAAGTAGGCGGAGGGGAGCAGTACTTC. It translates to CASSQVGGGEQYF. The chain has TRBV14 and TRBJ2-7; D perhaps matches TRBD2 (6 bases). Germline-derived CDR1 and CDR2 are SGHDN and FVKESK. Trimming left V 1 base short and J 7 bases short, with 11 bases between. The CDR3 sequence is 13 residues long.

This clonotype was recorded a few times. The gene calls are TRBV28 and TRBJ2-2, with 10 bases that match TRBD1. The J segment lost 5 bases and the V segment lost 2 bases, leaving 5 bases of the junction unmatched. The germline CDR1 and CDR2 sequences are MDHEN and SYDVKM. The CDR3 consists of 16 residues. The CDR3 bases are TGTGCCAGCAGTTTACTGGACAGGGGGATTACCGGGGAGCTGTTTTTT. The encoded protein is CASSLLDRGITGELFF.

This clonotype was recorded many times. The genes are TRBV12-3 or TRBV12-4 and TRBJ2-7; D uncertain. Trimming removed 3 bases at V and 2 bases at J, with 8 bases between. This CDR3 is 13 amino acids long. CDR3 sequence: CASSFAATYEQYF. Here the CDR3 DNA reads TGTGCCAGCAGTTTTGCAGCTACCTACGAGCAGTACTTC.

There are a few counts of this clonotype. The chain employs TRBV20-1 and TRBJ2-3; 7 bases map to TRBD2. Trimming at V came to 5 bases and at J to 5 bases, leaving 16 bases not matched to a gene. Germline V gene sequence: CDR1 DFQATT, CDR2 SNEGSKA (reference sequence). CDR3 size: 16 residues. DNA for the CDR3: TGCAGTGCTCCCCCTGGGGGGGACTTTCTAAGAGATACGCAGTATTTT. Encoded protein: CSAPPGGDFLRDTQYF.

The rearrangement links TRBV21-1 to TRBJ2-2; the listed D gene, TRBD2, was not tested against the DNA. TRBV21-1 is an annotated pseudogene. The CDR3 is 16 amino acids. CDR3 residues: CARELTGRGNTGELFF. CDR3 in DNA: TGTGCCAGAGAATTAACAGGGAGGGGGAACACCGGGGAGCTGTTTTTT.

The J gene is TRBJ2-5, the V gene TRBV12-3 or TRBV12-4; maybe TRBD1 (6 bases). V was clipped by 8 bases and J by 3 bases, with 22 bases between them. This CDR3 has 16 amino acids. CDR3 nucleotides: TGTGCCAGCTGTCCCTCGCTCGGCGAGGGGGAAGAGACCCAGTACTTC. Amino acid sequence: CASCPSLGEGEETQYF.

In this sample, this clonotype turned up a few times. The chain employs TRBV4-3 and TRBJ2-6; 9 nucleotides align to TRBD1. J was trimmed by 2 bases and V by 4 bases; bases with no gene match: 15. Per germline, CDR1 LGHNA and CDR2 YSLEER. CDR3 length equals 20 residues. DNA of the CDR3: TGCGCCAGCAGCCGAGCATGGATCGGGACAGGGTCTGCTGGGGCCAACGTCCTGACTTTC. The encoded protein is CASSRAWIGTGSAGANVLTF.

The rearrangement links TRBV4-1 to TRBJ2-7, with a tentative D call TRBD1 (5 bases). Per the germline V gene, CDR1 is MGHRA and CDR2 is YSYEKL. This CDR3 is 13 amino acids long. Trimming stripped 1 base from V and 6 bases from J, with 10 bases between. The CDR3 region is CASSQGKGVEQYF. DNA of the CDR3: TGCGCCAGCAGCCAAGGTAAAGGGGTCGAGCAGTACTTC.